A selection of T cell receptor beta chains follows, all from one sample in a study of cytomegalovirus exposure and HLA in healthy donors. Using immunoSEQ multiplex PCR, the repertoire was profiled, and TCRdb retains in-frame clones only, with some absent. Of about 160,000 clones in the sample, nearly 90% were seen once. Sequenced: PBMCs. The receptors come from a man between 18 and 29 years old in good health and CMV-seropositive. Both conserved end residues are part of each CDR3. The D gene is left open where the match is weak. A clone size is listed for some rows: how often the clone was seen (once, few, many), or a class if it is expanded.

TGTGCCAGCAGTTTCGGCCTAGCGGGGATATACACAGATACGCAGTATTTT | CASSFGLAGIYTDTQYF | TRBJ2-3 | TRBV28 | TRBD2 | .
TGTGCCAGTAGGCACACGGGAGCCCAAGAGACCCAGTACTTC | CASRHTGAQETQYF | TRBJ2-5 | TRBV19 | . | .
TGTGCCAGCAAACTGGGGGGGGCTAGCAACTATGGCTACACCTTC | CASKLGGASNYGYTF | TRBJ1-2 | TRBV28 | . | once
TGTGCCAGCAGCTTAGGATGGGCAGACTACGAGCAGTACTTC | CASSLGWADYEQYF | TRBJ2-7 | TRBV11-3 | . | .
TGTGCCAGCATCCCGCACGCGGGGAACAATGAGCAGTTCTTC | CASIPHAGNNEQFF | TRBJ2-1 | TRBV27 | . | .
TGTGCCAGCTCGCAGCTAAGGGACTTTAAGGACTATGGCTACACCTTC | CASSQLRDFKDYGYTF | TRBJ1-2 | TRBV18 | . | .
TGTGCCAGTAGTGGGGGGTCAAACACTGAAGCTTTCTTT | CASSGGSNTEAFF | TRBJ1-1 | TRBV19 | . | .
TGTGCCAGTAGTATTGTGGCTGGTCAGGGGATTTACGAGCAGTACTTC | CASSIVAGQGIYEQYF | TRBJ2-7 | TRBV19 | . | .
TGTGCCAGCAGTTACGGCAGGGCTCCTAGCACAGATACGCAGTATTTT | CASSYGRAPSTDTQYF | TRBJ2-3 | TRBV6-5 | . | .
TGTGCCAGCAGCTTACCCGACAGGGCGTCGAACACCGGGGAGCTGTTTTTT | CASSLPDRASNTGELFF | TRBJ2-2 | TRBV7-3 | TRBD1 | .
TGTGCCAGCAGTTCCAGGGGGCGAAACACCGGGGAGCTGTTTTTT | CASSSRGRNTGELFF | TRBJ2-2 | TRBV28 | TRBD1 | .
TGTGCCAGCTCACCAGGGCGGGAGGGCCGCGAGCAGTTCTTC | CASSPGREGREQFF | TRBJ2-1 | TRBV18 | TRBD2 | .
TGCAGCGTTGCGACAGGGGGCACAGATACGCAGTATTTT | CSVATGGTDTQYF | TRBJ2-3 | TRBV29-1 | TRBD1 | .
TGTGCCAGTAGTATAGAACCCCGGACAGCATTTCACTATGGCTACACCTTC | CASSIEPRTAFHYGYTF | TRBJ1-2 | TRBV19 | . | .
TGTGCCAGCAGTTCGCGACAGCATAGCAATCAGCCCCAGCATTTT | CASSSRQHSNQPQHF | TRBJ1-5 | TRBV6-5 | . | .
TGTGCCAGTAGTATCCGGTCCGACAGAAACACTGAAGCTTTCTTT | CASSIRSDRNTEAFF | TRBJ1-1 | TRBV19 | . | .
TGTGCCAGCAGCTTATATCCCGGGGAGCTGTTTTTT | CASSLYPGELFF | TRBJ2-2 | TRBV7-8 | . | .
TGTGCCACCAGCAGGAGGGGTAGACAGGGGCGGTTAAATGAGCAGTTCTTC | CATSRRGRQGRLNEQFF | TRBJ2-1 | TRBV15 | TRBD1 | .
TGTGCCAGCCGCCCGGGGGGCGTCTACGAGCAGTACTTC | CASRPGGVYEQYF | TRBJ2-7 | TRBV28 | . | .